A selection of T cell receptor beta chains follows, all from one sample in a study of regulatory T cells in long-lasting Graves disease. Using its own MiXCR run on the multiplex PCR reads, TCRdb lists one record per CDR3 protein. The table records about 310,000 distinct CDR3 sequences, 15% to 20% of them present only once. Sequencing used peripheral blood mononuclear cells (PBMCs), obtained at new diagnosis, from a patient treated with antithyroid drugs. Every receptor here comes from a female donor with Graves disease. CDR3s include the opening cysteine and the closing phenylalanine or tryptophan. The D gene is left open where the match is weak. Where a row states a size, it is once, few, many or the class of an expanded clone; other rows omit it.

d_gene	j_gene	v_gene	abundance	CDR3aa	CDR3nt
NA	TRBJ2-7	TRBV15	NA	CATSRDISPQYEQYF	TGTGCCACCAGCAGAGATATCTCCCCCCAATACGAGCAGTACTTC
TRBD2	TRBJ2-1	TRBV27	NA	CAGSSGTSGYNEQFF	TGTGCCGGCAGTTCCGGGACTAGCGGTTACAATGAGCAGTTCTTC
NA	TRBJ2-3	TRBV29-1	many	CSVAGTHTDTQYF	TGCAGCGTAGCGGGCACTCACACAGATACGCAGTATTTT
NA	TRBJ2-2	TRBV9	many	CASSEGANTGELFF	TGTGCCAGCAGCGAGGGCGCGAACACCGGGGAGCTGTTTTTT
NA	TRBJ1-2	TRBV12-3/TRBV12-4	few	CASSGGAALPDKTNYGYTF	TGTGCCAGCAGTGGGGGGGCAGCCCTCCCGGACAAAACCAACTATGGCTACACCTTC
TRBD1	TRBJ2-7	TRBV20-1	many	CSARDLTGGPLAYF	TGCAGTGCTAGAGATCTGACAGGGGGTCCTTTAGCGTACTTC
NA	TRBJ1-1	TRBV20-1	many	CSVAAPNTEAFF	TGCAGTGTGGCAGCCCCGAACACTGAAGCTTTCTTT
TRBD2	TRBJ2-2	TRBV7-6	many	CASSPQIAGAINGELFF	TGTGCCAGCAGCCCACAAATAGCGGGGGCAATCAACGGGGAGCTGTTTTTT
NA	TRBJ2-2	TRBV7-2	many	CASSSPPRGGRPNTGELFF	TGTGCCAGCAGCTCCCCTCCCCGAGGAGGGAGGCCTAACACCGGGGAGCTGTTTTTT
TRBD2	TRBJ2-1	TRBV15	few	CATSGLLAGGSNEQFF	TGTGCCACCAGCGGTTTACTAGCGGGAGGATCCAATGAGCAGTTCTTC
TRBD1	TRBJ2-7	TRBV10-3	few	CAISDSGGINEQYF	TGTGCCATCAGTGATTCAGGGGGCATCAACGAGCAGTACTTC
TRBD2	TRBJ2-1	TRBV11-3	few	CASSPGTSAYNEQFF	TGTGCCAGCAGCCCCGGGACTAGCGCCTACAATGAGCAGTTCTTC
NA	TRBJ2-5	TRBV7-2	few	CASSFRRGQGGIETQYF	TGTGCCAGCAGCTTTCGGAGGGGGCAGGGTGGTATAGAGACCCAGTACTTC
TRBD1	TRBJ1-4	TRBV9	many	CASSSGTANEKLFF	TGTGCCAGCAGCTCCGGGACAGCTAACGAAAAACTGTTTTTT
TRBD2	TRBJ2-7	TRBV9	few	CASSVAGGLTYEQYF	TGTGCCAGCAGCGTAGCGGGGGGGCTAACCTACGAGCAGTACTTC
NA	TRBJ2-4	TRBV27	NA	CASSLRARGIQYF	TGTGCCAGCAGTTTACGCGCCCGGGGCATTCAGTACTTC
TRBD2	TRBJ2-1	TRBV10-1	NA	CASSDPGLAGAYNEQFF	TGCGCCAGCAGTGACCCGGGACTAGCGGGCGCTTACAATGAGCAGTTCTTC
TRBD2	TRBJ2-3	TRBV11-2	NA	CASSLGLLTSGSTDTQYF	TGTGCCAGCAGCTTAGGTCTACTGACTAGCGGGAGCACAGATACGCAGTATTTT
TRBD1	TRBJ2-6	TRBV18	NA	CASRPGQGGPGANVLTF	TGTGCCAGCCGGCCGGGACAGGGGGGCCCTGGGGCCAACGTCCTGACTTTC
NA	TRBJ2-1	TRBV14	NA	CASSQVRVATYNEQFF	TGTGCCAGCAGCCAAGTCAGGGTGGCAACCTACAATGAGCAGTTCTTC
TRBD1	TRBJ2-3	TRBV20-1	many	CSAREPRGLTDTQYF	TGCAGTGCTAGAGAACCCAGGGGGCTAACAGATACGCAGTATTTT
TRBD1	TRBJ2-7	TRBV28	many	CASTLDRGSTYEQYF	TGTGCCAGCACCCTAGACAGGGGGAGTACCTACGAGCAGTACTTC
NA	TRBJ1-5	TRBV20-1	many	CSAADTLYSNQPQHF	TGCAGTGCTGCCGACACCCTTTATAGCAATCAGCCCCAGCATTTT
NA	TRBJ2-1	TRBV11-3	many	CASSQTVNEQFF	TGTGCCAGCAGCCAAACGGTGAATGAGCAGTTCTTC
NA	TRBJ2-3	TRBV5-1	many	CASSLPTDTQYF	TGTGCCAGCAGCTTACCGACAGATACGCAGTATTTT
NA	TRBJ1-1	TRBV27	many	CASTSVGGGRDPKAFF	TGTGCCAGCACCTCCGTTGGCGGGGGGCGCGATCCCAAAGCTTTCTTT
TRBD2	TRBJ2-5	TRBV2	many	CASNTGTSGYQETQYF	TGTGCCAGCAACACGGGGACTAGCGGATACCAAGAGACCCAGTACTTC
TRBD2	TRBJ2-1	TRBV12-3/TRBV12-4	many	CASSPRMGGSYEQFF	TGTGCCAGCAGTCCTCGGATGGGCGGGAGCTATGAGCAGTTCTTC
TRBD2	TRBJ2-7	TRBV6-2/TRBV6-3	NA	CASRPGPPWTSKKYEQYF	TGTGCCAGCAGGCCAGGACCACCGTGGACTAGCAAAAAATACGAGCAGTACTTC
TRBD2	TRBJ2-3	TRBV18	many	CASSPRGTSGSVADTQYF	TGTGCCAGCTCACCACGAGGGACTAGCGGGAGTGTCGCAGATACGCAGTATTTT
NA	TRBJ2-7	TRBV12-3/TRBV12-4	many	CASSSGSLEQYF	TGTGCCAGCAGTTCCGGGAGCTTGGAGCAGTACTTC
TRBD1	TRBJ2-7	TRBV12-3/TRBV12-4	many	CASSLEDRRARYEQYF	TGTGCCAGCAGCCTAGAGGACAGGCGTGCAAGGTACGAGCAGTACTTC
NA	TRBJ1-4	TRBV7-8	many	CASSSPGTPNEKLFF	TGTGCCAGCAGCTCACCGGGAACCCCCAATGAAAAACTGTTTTTT
TRBD1	TRBJ1-4	TRBV7-9	many	CASSNDREYANEKLFF	TGTGCCAGCAGCAATGACAGGGAGTACGCTAATGAAAAACTGTTTTTT
NA	TRBJ1-3	TRBV15	NA	CATSGFRNTIYF	TGTGCCACCAGCGGATTCAGAAACACCATATATTTT
NA	TRBJ1-5	TRBV28	NA	CASSRRRQGNQPQHF	TGTGCCAGCAGTCGCAGAAGGCAAGGCAATCAGCCCCAGCATTTT
NA	TRBJ1-1	TRBV7-8	many	CASSSGGGLNTEAFF	TGTGCCAGCAGCTCCGGCGGGGGACTAAACACTGAAGCTTTCTTT
NA	TRBJ2-1	TRBV12-3/TRBV12-4	many	CASNLKGVANEQFF	TGTGCCAGCAATCTTAAGGGGGTGGCCAATGAGCAGTTCTTC
NA	TRBJ1-1	TRBV5-1	many	CASSETLTRNTEAFF	TGCGCCAGCAGCGAGACACTGACCAGGAACACTGAAGCTTTCTTT
TRBD1	TRBJ1-1	TRBV28	NA	CASSLTGRGIAAFF	TGTGCCAGCAGTCTGACAGGGAGGGGGATTGCAGCTTTCTTT
NA	TRBJ2-5	TRBV19	few	CASSISREETQYF	TGTGCCAGTAGTATATCTAGGGAGGAGACCCAGTACTTC
NA	TRBJ1-1	TRBV6-1	many	CASSGDTEFAGNTEAFF	TGTGCCAGCAGTGGAGACACCGAATTTGCGGGAAACACTGAAGCTTTCTTT
NA	TRBJ1-5	TRBV12-3/TRBV12-4	many	CASSLGTDYQPQHF	TGTGCCAGCAGTTTGGGGACTGATTATCAGCCCCAGCATTTT
TRBD1	TRBJ2-7	TRBV12-3/TRBV12-4	many	CASSQGQGYEQYF	TGTGCCAGCAGCCAAGGACAGGGTTACGAGCAGTACTTC
NA	TRBJ2-7	TRBV28	many	CASSLLGSGKGYEQYF	TGTGCCAGCAGTTTATTAGGGTCCGGAAAGGGTTACGAGCAGTACTTC
TRBD2	TRBJ2-2	TRBV5-5	NA	CASSLGSGSVTGELFF	TGTGCCAGCAGCTTGGGTAGCGGGAGTGTCACCGGGGAGCTGTTTTTT
NA	TRBJ1-4	TRBV30	many	CAWSVRPNEKLFF	TGTGCCTGGAGTGTACGGCCTAATGAAAAACTGTTTTTT
TRBD2	TRBJ2-5	TRBV27	few	CASSLRGGRWGPQETQYF	TGTGCCAGCAGTTTAAGAGGCGGGAGATGGGGCCCACAAGAGACCCAGTACTTC
NA	TRBJ2-1	TRBV25-1	few	CASSEGSVPNEQFF	TGTGCCAGCAGTGAAGGTTCCGTGCCCAATGAGCAGTTCTTC
NA	TRBJ2-1	TRBV27	many	CASSPRSGEQFF	TGTGCCAGCAGTCCCCGGTCGGGTGAGCAGTTCTTC
NA	TRBJ1-1	TRBV11-3	many	CASSPEGDPNTEAFF	TGTGCCAGCAGCCCGGAAGGGGACCCGAACACTGAAGCTTTCTTT
NA	TRBJ1-2	TRBV10-1	once	CASSDRTSGGYTF	TGCGCCAGCAGTGATAGGACATCAGGTGGCTACACCTTC
NA	TRBJ2-5	TRBV10-3	many	CAISESASTVKTQYF	TGTGCCATCAGTGAGTCCGCCTCGACAGTGAAGACCCAGTACTTC